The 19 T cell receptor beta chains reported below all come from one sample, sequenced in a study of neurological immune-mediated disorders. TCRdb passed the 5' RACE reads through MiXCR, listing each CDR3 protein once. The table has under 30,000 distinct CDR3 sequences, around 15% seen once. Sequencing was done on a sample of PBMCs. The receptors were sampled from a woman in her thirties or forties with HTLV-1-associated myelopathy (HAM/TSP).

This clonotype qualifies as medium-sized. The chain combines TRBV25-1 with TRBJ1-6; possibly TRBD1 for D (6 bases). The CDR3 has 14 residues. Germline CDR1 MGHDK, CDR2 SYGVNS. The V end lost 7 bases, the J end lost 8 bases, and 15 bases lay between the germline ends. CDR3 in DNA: TGTGCCAGCACCTTGTCGGGGGCCGATTCACCCCTCCACTTT. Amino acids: CASTLSGADSPLHF.

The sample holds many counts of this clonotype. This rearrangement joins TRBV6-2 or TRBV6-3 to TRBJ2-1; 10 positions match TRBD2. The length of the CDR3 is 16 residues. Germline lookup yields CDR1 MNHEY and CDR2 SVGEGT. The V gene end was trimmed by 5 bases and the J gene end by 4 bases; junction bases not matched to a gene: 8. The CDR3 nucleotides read TGTGCCAGCAGTCCCCATGGTAGCGGGGGGTACAATGAGCAGTTCTTC. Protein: CASSPHGSGGYNEQFF.

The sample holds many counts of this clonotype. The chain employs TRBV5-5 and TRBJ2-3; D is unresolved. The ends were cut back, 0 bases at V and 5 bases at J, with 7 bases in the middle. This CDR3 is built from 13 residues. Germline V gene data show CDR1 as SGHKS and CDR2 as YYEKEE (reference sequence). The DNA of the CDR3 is TGTGCCAGCAGCTTGGCCGTAGTAGATACGCAGTATTTT. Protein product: CASSLAVVDTQYF.

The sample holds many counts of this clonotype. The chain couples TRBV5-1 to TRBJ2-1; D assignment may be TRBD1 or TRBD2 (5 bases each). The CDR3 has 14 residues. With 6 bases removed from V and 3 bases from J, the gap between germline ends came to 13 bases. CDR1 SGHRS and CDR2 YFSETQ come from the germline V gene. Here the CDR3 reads CASTMGPLYNEQFF. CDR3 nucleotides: TGCGCCAGCACTATGGGACCGCTCTACAATGAGCAGTTCTTC. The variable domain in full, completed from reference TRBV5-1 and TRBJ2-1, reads KAGVTQTPRYLIKTRGQQVTLSCSPISGHRSVSWYQQTPGQGLQFLFEYFSETQRNKGNFPGRFSGRQFSNSRSEMNVSTLELGDSALYLCASTMGPLYNEQFFGPGTRLTVL.

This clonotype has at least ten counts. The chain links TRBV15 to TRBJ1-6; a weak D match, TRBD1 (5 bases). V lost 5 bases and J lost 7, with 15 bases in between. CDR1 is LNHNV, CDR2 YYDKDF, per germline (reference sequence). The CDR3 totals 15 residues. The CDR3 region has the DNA TGTGCCACCAGCCCTAGGGACCCTCGGAATTCACCCCTCCACTTT. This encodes CATSPRDPRNSPLHF.

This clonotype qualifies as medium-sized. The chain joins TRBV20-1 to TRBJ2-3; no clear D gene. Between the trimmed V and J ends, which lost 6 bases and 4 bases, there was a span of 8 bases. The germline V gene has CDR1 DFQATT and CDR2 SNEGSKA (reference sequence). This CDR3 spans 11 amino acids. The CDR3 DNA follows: TGCAGTGCCCGAAGGTCAGATACGCAGTATTTT. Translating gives CSARRSDTQYF.

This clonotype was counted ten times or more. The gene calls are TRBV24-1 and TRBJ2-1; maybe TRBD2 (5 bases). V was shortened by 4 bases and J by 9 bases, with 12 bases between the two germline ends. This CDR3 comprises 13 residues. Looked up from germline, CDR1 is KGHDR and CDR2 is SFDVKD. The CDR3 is CATSDATTIEQFF. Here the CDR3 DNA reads TGTGCCACCAGTGACGCGACTACCATTGAGCAGTTCTTC.

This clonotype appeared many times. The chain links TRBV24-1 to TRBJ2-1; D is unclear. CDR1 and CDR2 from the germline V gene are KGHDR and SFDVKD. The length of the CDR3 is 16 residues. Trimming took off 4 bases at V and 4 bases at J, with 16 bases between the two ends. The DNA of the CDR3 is TGTGCCACCAGTGACCGCGTGGGGTCCCGTTACAATGAGCAGTTCTTC. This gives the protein CATSDRVGSRYNEQFF.

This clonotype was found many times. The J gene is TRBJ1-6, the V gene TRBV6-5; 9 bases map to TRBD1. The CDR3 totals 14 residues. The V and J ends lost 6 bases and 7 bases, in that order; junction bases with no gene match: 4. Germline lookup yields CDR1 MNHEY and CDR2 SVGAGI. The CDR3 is CASRQGAGNSPLHF. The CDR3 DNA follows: TGTGCCAGCAGACAGGGGGCAGGCAATTCACCCCTCCACTTT.

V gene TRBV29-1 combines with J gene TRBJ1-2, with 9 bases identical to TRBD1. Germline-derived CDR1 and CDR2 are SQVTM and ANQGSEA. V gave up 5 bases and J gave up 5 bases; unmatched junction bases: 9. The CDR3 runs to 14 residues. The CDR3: CSVRQGDRGYGYTF. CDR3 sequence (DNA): TGCAGCGTTAGACAGGGGGACCGGGGTTATGGCTACACCTTC.

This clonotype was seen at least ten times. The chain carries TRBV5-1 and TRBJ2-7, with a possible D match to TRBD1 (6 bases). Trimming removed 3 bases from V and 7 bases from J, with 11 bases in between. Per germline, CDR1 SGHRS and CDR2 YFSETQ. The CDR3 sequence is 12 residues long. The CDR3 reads CASSSTGSEQYF. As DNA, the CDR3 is TGCGCCAGCAGCTCAACAGGGTCAGAGCAGTACTTC. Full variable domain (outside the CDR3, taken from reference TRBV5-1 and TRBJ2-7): KAGVTQTPRYLIKTRGQQVTLSCSPISGHRSVSWYQQTPGQGLQFLFEYFSETQRNKGNFPGRFSGRQFSNSRSEMNVSTLELGDSALYLCASSSTGSEQYFGPGTRLTVT.

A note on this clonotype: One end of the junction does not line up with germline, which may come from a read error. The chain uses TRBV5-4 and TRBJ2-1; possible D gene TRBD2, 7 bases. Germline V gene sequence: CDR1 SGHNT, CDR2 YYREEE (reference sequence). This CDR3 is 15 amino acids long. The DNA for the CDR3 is TGTGCCAGCAGCCGGACAGCGGGGCCCTACAATGAGCCGTTCTTC. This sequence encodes CASSRTAGPYNEPFF.

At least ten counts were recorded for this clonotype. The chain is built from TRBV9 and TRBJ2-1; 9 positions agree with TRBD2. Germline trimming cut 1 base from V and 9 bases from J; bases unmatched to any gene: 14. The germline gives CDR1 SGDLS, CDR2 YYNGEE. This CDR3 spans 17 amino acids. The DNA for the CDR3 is TGTGCCAGCAGCGTAAGTTCGTCCAGCGGGGGGATCGGTGAGCAGTTCTTC. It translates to CASSVSSSSGGIGEQFF.

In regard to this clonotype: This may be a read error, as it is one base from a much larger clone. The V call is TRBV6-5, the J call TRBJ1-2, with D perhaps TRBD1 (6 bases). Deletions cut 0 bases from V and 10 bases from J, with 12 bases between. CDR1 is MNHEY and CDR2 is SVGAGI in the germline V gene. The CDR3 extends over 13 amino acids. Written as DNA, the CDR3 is TGTGCCAGCAGTTACTCGTACAGGGACCTCTACACCTTC. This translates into CASSYSYRDLYTF.

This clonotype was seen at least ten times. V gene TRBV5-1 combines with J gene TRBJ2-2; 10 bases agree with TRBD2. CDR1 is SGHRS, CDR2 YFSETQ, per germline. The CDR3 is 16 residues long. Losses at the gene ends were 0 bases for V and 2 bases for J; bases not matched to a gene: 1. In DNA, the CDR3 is TGCGCCAGCAGCTTGGTAGCGGGGGGAAACACCGGGGAGCTGTTTTTT. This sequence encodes CASSLVAGGNTGELFF.

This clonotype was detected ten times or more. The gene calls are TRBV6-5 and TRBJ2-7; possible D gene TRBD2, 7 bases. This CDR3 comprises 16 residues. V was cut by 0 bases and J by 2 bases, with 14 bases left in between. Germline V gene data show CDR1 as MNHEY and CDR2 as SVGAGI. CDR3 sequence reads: CASSYSGGLGAYEQYF. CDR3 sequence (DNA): TGTGCCAGCAGTTACTCGGGGGGGCTGGGAGCCTACGAGCAGTACTTC.

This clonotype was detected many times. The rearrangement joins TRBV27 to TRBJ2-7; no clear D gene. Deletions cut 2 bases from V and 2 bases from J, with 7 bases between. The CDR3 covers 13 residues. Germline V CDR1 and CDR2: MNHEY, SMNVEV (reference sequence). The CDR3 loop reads CASSLGVTYEQYF. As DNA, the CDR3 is TGTGCCAGCAGTTTAGGTGTCACCTACGAGCAGTACTTC.

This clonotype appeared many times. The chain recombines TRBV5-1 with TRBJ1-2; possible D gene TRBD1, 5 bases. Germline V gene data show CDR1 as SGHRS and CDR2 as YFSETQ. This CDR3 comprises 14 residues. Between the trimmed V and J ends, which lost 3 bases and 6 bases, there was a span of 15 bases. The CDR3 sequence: CASSWTQGEDGYTF. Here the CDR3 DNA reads TGCGCCAGCAGCTGGACCCAGGGAGAGGATGGCTACACCTTC.

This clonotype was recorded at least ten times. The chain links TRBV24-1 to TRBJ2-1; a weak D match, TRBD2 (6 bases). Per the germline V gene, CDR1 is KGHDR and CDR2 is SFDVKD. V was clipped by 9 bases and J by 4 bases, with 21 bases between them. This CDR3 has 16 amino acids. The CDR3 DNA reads TGTGCCACCTCTGCGGGCCGGGGGAGTGGGTACAATGAGCAGTTCTTC. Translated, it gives CATSAGRGSGYNEQFF.